This T cell receptor (beta chain) was recovered during a study of blood T cell repertoires in COVID-19. Deletions cut 6 bases from V and 4 bases from J, with 13 bases between. CDR3 size: 14 residues. Per the germline V gene, CDR1 is SGHTA and CDR2 is FQGNSA. Methods used by the authors: Reference gene primer amplification yielded estimated nucleated cell counts. Generated by immunoSEQ multiplex PCR, the TCRdb table keeps only in-frame clones and is missing some. The V and J calls and the clone size are those of that table, but D and trimming were determined from the DNA. The repertoire holds roughly 190,000 clones, roughly 84% seen once, with under 4% in the top ten. Participants came from 20 to 25 US areas, aged roughly 18 to 100 years.

Sequencing was carried out using PBMCs or T cells enriched from blood (not recorded which). This receptor was obtained from a woman in her twenties or thirties who had been exposed to COVID-19. The chain combines TRBV7-2 with TRBJ1-5; D possibly corresponds to TRBD1 (6 bases). The CDR3 nucleotides read TGTGCCAGCAGTTCAACAGGGTATAATCAGCCCCAGCATTTT. Its translation is CASSSTGYNQPQHF.